This TCR beta chain was observed in a study of response to subunit inactivated influenza vaccine. This CDR3 is 13 amino acids long. The germline V gene encodes CDR1 SEHNR and CDR2 FQNEAQ (reference sequence). The ends were cut back, 2 bases at V and 4 bases at J, with 8 bases in the middle. Study outcomes and limitations: Each seasonal flu vaccination may recruit only limited new T cells, authors suggested.

In the case of this clonotype: Its target is not known.

TCRdb itself ran the RT-PCR reads through MiXCR, one entry per CDR3 protein. The sample holds about 650,000 distinct CDR3 sequences, around 13% seen once. The rearrangement uses TRBV7-9 and TRBJ1-1, with a weak D call TRBD1 (5 bases). The sample consisted of PBMCs from blood, taken approximately 15 days before vaccination. The source is a man between 50 and 59 years old who received an inactivated influenza vaccine. The CDR3 DNA is TGTGCCAGCAGCTTACCAGGGCCCACTGAAGCTTTCTTT. Translated: CASSLPGPTEAFF. The full variable domain, in which reference TRBV7-9 and TRBJ1-1 provide the parts outside the CDR3, is DTGVSQNPRHKITKRGQNVTFRCDPISEHNRLYWYRQTLGQGPEFLTYFQNEAQLEKSRLLSDRFSAERPKGSFSTLEIQRTEQGDSAMYLCASSLPGPTEAFFGQGTRLTVV.